The 20 T cell receptor beta chains below were found in one sample sequenced in a study of T cells expressing NK-cell markers. TCRdb reworked the 5' RACE reads into one entry per CDR3 protein, no DNA. Its listing shows about 110,000 distinct CDR3 sequences. Sequencing was done on a sample of blood T cells: a sorted CD56 or NKG2C T cell subset, CD4+ or CD8+ T cells, or bulk PBMC T cells (not recorded which). These TCRs come from a woman between 18 and 69 years old in good health.

This chain links TRBV7-6 with TRBJ2-2; TCRdb outputs TRBD1, but without DNA this stays unchecked. The V gene's germline CDR1 is SGHVS and CDR2 FNYEAQ. The CDR3 runs to 18 residues. CDR3: CASAEGGTGGYFTGELFF.

The chain employs TRBV4-1 and TRBJ2-2; there is no DNA to check the TCRdb D call of TRBD2. The germline gives CDR1 MGHRA, CDR2 YSYEKL. The CDR3 is 14 amino acids. The CDR3 reads CASGTSSGTGELFF.

V and J are TRBV4-3 and TRBJ2-1; TCRdb picks TRBD1, but there is no DNA to check that call. There are 16 residues in the CDR3. From germline, CDR1 is LGHNA and CDR2 YSLEER. The CDR3 loop reads CASSQDRQGSYNEQFF.

This chain connects TRBV2 to TRBJ1-1; TCRdb returns TRBD1, unconfirmable since there is no DNA. The length of the CDR3 is 14 residues. From germline, CDR1 is SNHLY and CDR2 FYNNEI. CDR3: CASNSLTANTEAFF.

The V and J genes are TRBV7-9 and TRBJ2-7; the D call from TCRdb, TRBD1, cannot be confirmed without DNA. The germline V gene has CDR1 SEHNR and CDR2 FQNEAQ (reference sequence). The CDR3 contains 14 residues. The CDR3 region is CASSLVGAGGEQYF.

The chain joins TRBV6-5 to TRBJ1-1. The CDR3 has 15 amino acids. CDR1 is MNHEY and CDR2 is SVGAGI in the germline V gene. The CDR3 region is CASSYEGSLNTEAFF.

This chain connects TRBV20-1 to TRBJ1-5. The CDR3 is 15 amino acids. Germline-derived CDR1 and CDR2 are DFQATT and SNEGSKA (reference sequence). The CDR3: CSARETLNSNQPQHF.

This chain links TRBV4-3 with TRBJ2-1; the D call of TRBD2 rests on TCRdb alone, since no DNA is present to check it. CDR3 size: 20 residues. Germline assignment: CDR1 LGHNA and CDR2 YSLEER. The CDR3 reads CASSHAPGLAPKPTYNEQFF.

The chain has TRBV20-1 and TRBJ1-1; TCRdb indicates TRBD1, and absent DNA this call remains unverified. This CDR3 region has 13 residues. CDR1 and CDR2 (germline): DFQATT, SNEGSKA (reference sequence). The CDR3 sequence is CSAVGGTGTEAFF.

The CDR3 protein is CASSPGQGGNEQFF. V usage is TRBV7-6 and J usage is TRBJ2-1; the D gene TCRdb calls, TRBD1, cannot be checked with no DNA. The CDR3 sequence is 14 residues long. The germline CDR1 and CDR2 sequences are SGHVS and FNYEAQ.

The chain links TRBV20-1 to TRBJ2-1; TCRdb's D call, TRBD2, is unchecked because there is no DNA. Germline CDR1 DFQATT, CDR2 SNEGSKA (reference sequence). CDR3 size: 14 residues. CDR3 sequence reads: CSAVTSGSYNEQFF.

The rearrangement links TRBV20-1 to TRBJ2-1; TCRdb names TRBD2, which stays unverified in the absence of DNA. CDR1 is DFQATT and CDR2 is SNEGSKA in the germline V gene (reference sequence). The CDR3 totals 17 residues. This CDR3 reads CSAGTGTSESYRSGQFF.

The chain has TRBV6-1 and TRBJ2-1; TCRdb's D gene call, TRBD2, goes unchecked for lack of DNA. CDR1 and CDR2 from the germline V gene are MNHNS and SASEGT. The CDR3 length is 15 residues. The CDR3: CASSKGYRAGNEQFF.

The chain recombines TRBV7-2 with TRBJ2-3; TCRdb's assignment of TRBD2 cannot be checked, as there is no DNA. CDR1 is SGHTA and CDR2 is FQGNSA in the germline V gene. CDR3 length equals 13 residues. The CDR3 is CASSTRSPDTQYF.

This chain joins TRBV3-1 and TRBJ2-7; TCRdb's D call of TRBD1 is untestable without DNA. Germline V CDR1 and CDR2: LGHDT, YNNKEL (reference sequence). The CDR3 consists of 16 residues. The CDR3: CASSQDLTGVLNGQYF.

J is TRBJ2-1 and V is TRBV5-4; TCRdb's assignment of TRBD1 cannot be checked, as there is no DNA. This CDR3 is built from 16 residues. CDR1 is SGHNT and CDR2 is YYREEE in the germline V gene (reference sequence). The CDR3 region is CASSPPGGGRNNEQFF.

The V and J genes are TRBV15 and TRBJ2-1; with no DNA, the TCRdb D assignment of TRBD1 cannot be verified. This CDR3 contains 16 residues. CDR1 is LNHNV, CDR2 YYDKDF, per germline (reference sequence). The CDR3 region is CATSREGDTSSDEQFF.

The chain joins TRBV28 to TRBJ2-1; TCRdb selects TRBD1, and the lack of DNA leaves this call unchecked. This CDR3 is built from 13 residues. Germline V CDR1 and CDR2: MDHEN, SYDVKM. The CDR3 sequence: CASSSPGFNEQFF.

V and J are TRBV6-5 and TRBJ2-1. Germline lookup yields CDR1 MNHEY and CDR2 SVGAGI. The CDR3 covers 14 residues. CDR3 in amino acids: CASSSFPTGDEQFF.

The J gene is TRBJ1-1, the V gene TRBV4-1; TCRdb names TRBD1, which stays unverified in the absence of DNA. This CDR3 spans 15 amino acids. Germline CDR1 is MGHRA and CDR2 is YSYEKL. The CDR3 loop reads CASSQGGGGGTEAFF.